This entry is about one T cell receptor (beta chain). This specimen includes other DNA sequences encoding the same CDR3. The CDR3 runs to 14 residues. CDR1 is SGHTA and CDR2 is FQGNSA in the germline V gene. The V gene lost 4 bases and the J gene lost 2 bases, with 11 bases spanning the gap. As originally analysed: The assay estimated nucleated cells by amplifying reference gene primers. Sequencing used immunoSEQ multiplex PCR; TCRdb keeps in-frame clones, though not all of them. V and J calls and clone size are given by that table; D and trimming were obtained from the DNA. The table has approximately 140,000 clones, around 82% seen once; the top ten hold 12% to 15%. These data are taken from a study of blood T cell repertoires in COVID-19. Study details: From T cells, B-cell-depleted T cells, or PBMCs came the material, which was cDNA or gDNA.

Sequencing used peripheral blood. This sequence joins TRBV7-2 and TRBJ2-5, with D perhaps TRBD1 (5 bases). The TCR sequence derives from a human donor with acute or convalescent COVID-19. The donor label of this sample is uncertain. The CDR3 bases are TGTGCCAGCAGCTCTGGACATCGGCAAGAGACCCAGTACTTC. Translation: CASSSGHRQETQYF.